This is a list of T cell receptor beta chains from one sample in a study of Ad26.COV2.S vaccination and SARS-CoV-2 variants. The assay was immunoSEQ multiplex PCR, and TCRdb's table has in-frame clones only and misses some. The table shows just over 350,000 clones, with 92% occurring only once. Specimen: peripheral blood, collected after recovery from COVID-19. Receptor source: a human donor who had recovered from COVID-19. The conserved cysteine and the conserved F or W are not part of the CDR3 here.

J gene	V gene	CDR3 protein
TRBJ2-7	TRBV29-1	SVGARGGDYEQY
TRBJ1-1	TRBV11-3	ASSLGGEGTEAF
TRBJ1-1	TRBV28	ASSLGQGYETEAF
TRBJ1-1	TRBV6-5	ASSGSKNTEAF
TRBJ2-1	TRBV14	ASSHPGTAQF
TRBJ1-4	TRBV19	ASKDRGRDEKLF
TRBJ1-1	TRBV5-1	ASSLGGGAGTEAF
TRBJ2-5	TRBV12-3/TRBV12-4	ASSNQETQY
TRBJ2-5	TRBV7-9	ASNELAGETQY
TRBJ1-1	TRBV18	ASSPGRGVGLTEAF
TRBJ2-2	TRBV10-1	ASRPANTGELF
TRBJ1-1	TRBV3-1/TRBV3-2	ASSQFGTRTGKGVEAF
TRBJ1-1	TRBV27	ASSFYPGGDTEAF
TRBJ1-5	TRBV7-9	ASSLAGGPNQPQH
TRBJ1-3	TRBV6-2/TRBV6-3	ASSYSVQKKDSRSGNTIY
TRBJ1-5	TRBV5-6	ASSLGFRNFNQPQH
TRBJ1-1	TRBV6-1	ASSELSGGNTEAF
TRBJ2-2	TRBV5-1	ASIDRDRGITGELF
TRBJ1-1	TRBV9	ASSVGQPDTEAF
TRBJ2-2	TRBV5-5	ASSLGHGNTGELF
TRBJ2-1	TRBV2	ASRTGTSGGAYNEQF
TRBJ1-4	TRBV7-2	ASSLGGAEEKLF